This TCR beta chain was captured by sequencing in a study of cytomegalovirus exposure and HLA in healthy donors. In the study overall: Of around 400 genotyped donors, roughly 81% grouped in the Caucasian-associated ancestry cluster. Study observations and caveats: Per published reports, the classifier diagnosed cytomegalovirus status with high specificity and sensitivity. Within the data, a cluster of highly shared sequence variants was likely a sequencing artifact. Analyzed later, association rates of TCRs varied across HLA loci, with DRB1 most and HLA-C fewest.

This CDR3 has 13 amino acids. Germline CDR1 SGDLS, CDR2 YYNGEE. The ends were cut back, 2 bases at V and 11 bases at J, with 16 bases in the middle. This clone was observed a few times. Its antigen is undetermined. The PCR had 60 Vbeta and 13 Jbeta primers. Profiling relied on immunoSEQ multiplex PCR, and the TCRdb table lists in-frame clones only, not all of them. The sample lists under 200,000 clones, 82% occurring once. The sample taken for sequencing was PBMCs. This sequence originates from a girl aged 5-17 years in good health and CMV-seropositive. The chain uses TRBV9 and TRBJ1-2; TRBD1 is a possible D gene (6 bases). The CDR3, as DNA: TGTGCCAGCAGCGTGACAGGTGCCGGCTGGTACACCTTC. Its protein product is CASSVTGAGWYTF. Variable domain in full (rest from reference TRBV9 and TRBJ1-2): DSGVTQTPKHLITATGQRVTLRCSPRSGDLSVYWYQQSLDQGLQFLIQYYNGEERAKGNILERFSAQQFPDLHSELNLSSLELGDSALYFCASSVTGAGWYTFGSGTRLTVV.